This T cell receptor beta chain was captured by sequencing in a study of T cells after yellow fever vaccination (dated by TCRdb to between 2019 and 2020). Turning to the overall study: The SMART-Seq v4 Ultra Low Input RNA kit was used to prepare libraries from fractions with low cell numbers. Bulk TCR alpha and beta repertoires were sequenced longitudinally to track T-cell clones before and after primary and booster YFV17D yellow fever vaccination. Two healthy male donors made up the cohort, one aged 18 to 30 years and the other aged 30 to 40 years. Blood was collected at multiple timepoints before and after primary and secondary immunization, and bulk PBMC replicates and cell subsets were isolated. Study-wide findings and limitations: Most clones expanded after primary vaccination were re-detected after the booster (just under 97% of CD4 and 88% of CD8), suggesting broad memory maintenance. The secondary T-cell response was weaker than the primary response but faster, peaking on day 5 instead of day 15. The study included only a couple of donors, which limits how far the findings can be generalized. A small share of clonotypes was detected in both CD4 and CD8 compartments, with the overlap likely arising from convergent recombination. Computational filtering was required because FACS-sorted repertoires could contain abundant contaminating clonotypes from the bulk population.

The sample's treatment or condition label is to be understood as: live attenuated yellow fever vaccine strain. PBMCs were isolated from peripheral blood using a standard Ficoll-Paque protocol. Dynabeads CD4 and CD8 positive selection kits were used to isolate the CD4 and CD8 T-cell fractions. RNA was extracted with TriZol from bulk PBMCs, CD4 and CD8 fractions, and dextramer-positive and dextramer-negative fractions. TCR cDNA was synthesized by 5'RACE template switching, which introduced a universal primer site and unique molecular identifiers. Priming of cDNA synthesis was performed from both the TCR alpha and TCR beta constant segments. Libraries were amplified in two PCR steps, with sample barcodes and sequencing adapters added in the second step. Sequencing of libraries was done on Illumina HiSeq 2500 (2x100 bp) or NovaSeq (2x150 bp). The paper's data handling went like this. MIGEC was used to demultiplex reads and collapse the reads into UMI consensus sequences, and MiXCR was used for V(D)J alignment. Vaccine-responding clonotypes were defined with edgeR using replicate PBMC samples, requiring FDR below 0.01 and a log2 fold change above 5 up to day 15. Bulk clonotypes were assigned CD4 or CD8 identity according to which sequenced CD4 or CD8 repertoire held them at higher abundance. TCRdb cleaned the public reads at Q25 with fastp, built clones with MiXCR and kept in-frame beta chains. When rows share a CDR3 protein, they turn into one entry using the most common DNA and genes. The V and J calls shown here were made by TCRdb, not taken from the authors' results. The sample has about 160,000 distinct CDR3 sequences on record, around 7.2% of them singletons. The ten largest make up 2.5% to 3% of the sample.

The germline V gene (reference sequence) specifies SEHNR as CDR1 and FQNEAQ as CDR2. The CDR3 holds 16 amino acids from the cysteine to the phenylalanine. Kept here is only the CDR3 DNA, which spans 48 bases and is read in frame from base 1. Trimming accounts for 6 bases at V and 1 base at J, while the number of junction bases matched to no gene is 6. This clonotype was detected many times. Its antigen is unknown. Nothing much larger sits one base from this clone, and base qualities are not available. The sequence links TRBV7-9 to TRBJ2-1, and 10 junctional nucleotides match TRBD2. Sequenced material: CD4+ T cells sorted from PBMCs, taken about 5 days after the first yellow fever vaccination. The receptor was isolated from a young man who received the YFV17D yellow fever vaccine. The CDR3 reads as follows: CASRRAGGESYNEQFF. At the DNA level, the sequence is TGTGCCAGCAGAAGAGCGGGGGGGGAGTCCTACAATGAGCAGTTCTTC. The reference TRBV7-9 and TRBJ2-1 proteins fill in what lies around the CDR3, so the full variable domain reads DTGVSQNPRHKITKRGQNVTFRCDPISEHNRLYWYRQTLGQGPEFLTYFQNEAQLEKSRLLSDRFSAERPKGSFSTLEIQRTEQGDSAMYLCASRRAGGESYNEQFFGPGTRLTVL.